This T cell receptor beta chain was found in a study of OX40 agonist ivuxolimab in advanced cancers. On the study more broadly: An agonistic anti-OX40 (CD134) antibody, ivuxolimab, was used to treat the patients.

This table comes from immunoSEQ multiplex PCR, and its TCRdb copy is limited to in-frame clones, with some not included. This sample has roughly 60,000 clones, with around 84% found just once. V shed 4 bases and J 5 bases; nucleotides not matched to a gene: 6. Germline V lookup: CDR1 SQVTM, CDR2 ANQGSEA. CDR3 length: 14 amino acids. The V and J genes are TRBV29-1 and TRBJ2-5; 11 nucleotides match TRBD2. The sequence was obtained from an adult with an advanced solid tumor such as melanoma, head and neck, liver or kidney cancer. Sequenced here: CD4+ or CD8+ T cells sorted from blood, sampled in a trial of the OX40 agonist ivuxolimab. The CDR3 here is CSVVTSGSGETQYF. The CDR3 region has the DNA TGCAGCGTTGTTACTAGCGGGAGCGGGGAGACCCAGTACTTC. The full variable domain, its missing parts supplied by reference TRBV29-1 and TRBJ2-5, is SAVISQKPSRDICQRGTSLTIQCQVDSQVTMMFWYRQQPGQSLTLIATANQGSEATYESGFVIDKFPISRPNLTFSTLTVSNMSPEDSSIYLCSVVTSGSGETQYFGPGTRLLVL.